The subject of this entry is one TCR beta chain. The data originate from a study of blood T cells in healthy people across ages. Trimming stripped 1 base from V and 2 bases from J, with 11 bases between. The length of the CDR3 is 15 residues. Germline CDR1 reads PRHDT; CDR2 reads FYEKMQ (reference sequence). Primed by a sample-barcoded 5' primer and a J-beta primer mix, a second PCR proceeded for 7 to 11 cycles. TCRdb called the 5' RACE reads again in MiXCR, with one record for every CDR3 protein. In the table there are 600,000 to 1,000,000 distinct CDR3 sequences, 20% to 25% of which are singletons. The data also belong to a second study, concerning T cells of mothers and their children.

Sequenced: blood. The source of this sequence is a boy younger than 18 in good health. J is TRBJ1-1 and V is TRBV13; tentative D call: TRBD1 (5 bases). The CDR3 loop is CASSLDTGFNTEAFF. CDR3 in DNA: TGTGCCAGCAGCTTAGATACAGGCTTTAACACTGAAGCTTTCTTT.